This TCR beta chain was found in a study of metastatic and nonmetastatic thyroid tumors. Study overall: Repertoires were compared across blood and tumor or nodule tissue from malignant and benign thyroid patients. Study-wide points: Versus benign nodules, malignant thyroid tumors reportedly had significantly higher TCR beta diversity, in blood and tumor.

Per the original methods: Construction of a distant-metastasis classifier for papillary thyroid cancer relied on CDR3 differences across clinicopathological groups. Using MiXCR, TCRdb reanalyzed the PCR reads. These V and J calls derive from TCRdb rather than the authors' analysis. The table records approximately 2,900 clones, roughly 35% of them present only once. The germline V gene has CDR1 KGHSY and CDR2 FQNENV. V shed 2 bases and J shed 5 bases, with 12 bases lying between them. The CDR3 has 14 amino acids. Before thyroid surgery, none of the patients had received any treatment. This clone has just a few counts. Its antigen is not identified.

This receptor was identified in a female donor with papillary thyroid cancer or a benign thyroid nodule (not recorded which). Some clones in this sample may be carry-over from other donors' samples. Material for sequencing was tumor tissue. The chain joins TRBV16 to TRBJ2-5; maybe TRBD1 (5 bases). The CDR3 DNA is TGTGCCAGCAGCCAAATCAGGGCCGAGGAGACCCAGTACTTC. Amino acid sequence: CASSQIRAEETQYF.